This T cell receptor (beta chain) was identified during a study of blood T cell repertoires in COVID-19. Study summary: Samples representing acute and convalescent COVID-19 were sourced from the United States, Italy and Spain. T cells, B-cell-depleted T cells, or PBMCs provided the cDNA or gDNA that served as material.

Seattle-derived patients entered the study during active infection and were followed longitudinally. This CDR3 is 12 amino acids long. J lost 8 bases, V lost 5 bases, and 6 bases had no gene match. Germline CDR1 GTSNPN, CDR2 SVGIG (reference sequence). Original analysis: The assay estimated nucleated cells by amplifying reference gene primers. TCRdb keeps only in-frame clones here, not all; method: immunoSEQ multiplex PCR. The V and J calls and the clone size are those of that table, but D and trimming were determined from the DNA. The table shows about 170,000 clones, with 80% to 90% occurring only once.

This rearrangement joins TRBV30 to TRBJ1-3, with 7 bases aligning to TRBD1. Sequenced sample: peripheral blood. The source is an elderly woman with COVID-19, enrolled during active disease. CDR3 amino acids: CAWDRVGDTIYF. CDR3 nucleotide sequence: TGTGCCTGGGACAGGGTCGGGGACACCATATATTTT.